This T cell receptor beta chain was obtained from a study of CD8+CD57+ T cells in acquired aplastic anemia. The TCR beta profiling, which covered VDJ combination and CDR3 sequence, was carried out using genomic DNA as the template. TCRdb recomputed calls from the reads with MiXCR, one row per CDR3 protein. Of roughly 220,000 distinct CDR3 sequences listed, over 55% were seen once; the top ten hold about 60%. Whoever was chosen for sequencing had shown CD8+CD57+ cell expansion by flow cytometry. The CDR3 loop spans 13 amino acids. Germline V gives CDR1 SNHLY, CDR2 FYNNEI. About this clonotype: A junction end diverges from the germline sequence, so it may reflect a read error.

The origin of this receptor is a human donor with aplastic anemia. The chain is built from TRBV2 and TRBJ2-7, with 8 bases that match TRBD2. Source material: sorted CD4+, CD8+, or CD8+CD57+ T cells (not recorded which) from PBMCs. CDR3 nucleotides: TGTGCCATCATAGCGGGATCCTCCCACGAGCAGTACTTC. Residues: CAIIAGSSHEQYF.